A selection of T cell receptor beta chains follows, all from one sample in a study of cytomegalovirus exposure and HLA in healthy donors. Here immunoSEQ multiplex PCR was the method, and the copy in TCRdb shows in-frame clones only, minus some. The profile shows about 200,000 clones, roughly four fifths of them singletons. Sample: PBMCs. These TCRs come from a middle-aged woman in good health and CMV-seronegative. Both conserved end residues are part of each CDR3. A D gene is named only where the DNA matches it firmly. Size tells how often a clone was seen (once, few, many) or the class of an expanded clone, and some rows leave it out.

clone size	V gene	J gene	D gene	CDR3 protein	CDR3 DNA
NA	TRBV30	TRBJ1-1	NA	CAWSDPGSGGNTEAFF	TGTGCCTGGAGTGATCCGGGCTCCGGAGGAAACACTGAAGCTTTCTTT
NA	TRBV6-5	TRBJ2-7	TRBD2	CASRNLAGGSYEQYF	TGTGCCAGCAGGAACCTAGCGGGAGGTTCCTACGAGCAGTACTTC
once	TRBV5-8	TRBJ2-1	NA	CASSFMLVNEQFF	TGTGCCAGCAGCTTTATGCTAGTCAATGAGCAGTTCTTC
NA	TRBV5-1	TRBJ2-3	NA	CASSFGVGTRTDTQYF	TGCGCCAGCAGCTTCGGAGTGGGGACTCGCACAGATACGCAGTATTTT
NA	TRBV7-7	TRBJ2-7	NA	CASSLWQGYEQYF	TGTGCCAGCAGCTTATGGCAGGGCTACGAGCAGTACTTC
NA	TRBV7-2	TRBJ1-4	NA	CASSLAERQKLFF	TGTGCCAGCAGCTTAGCGGAGCGCCAAAAACTGTTTTTT
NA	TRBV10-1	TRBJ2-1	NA	CASSDRRSGWDEQFF	TGCGCCAGCAGTGACCGTCGCTCAGGGTGGGATGAGCAGTTCTTC
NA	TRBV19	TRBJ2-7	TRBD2	CASGLAGVEQYF	TGTGCCAGTGGACTAGCGGGAGTTGAACAGTACTTC
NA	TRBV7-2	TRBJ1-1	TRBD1	CASSSSTGRMNTEAFF	TGTGCCAGCAGCTCCTCGACAGGGCGAATGAACACTGAAGCTTTCTTT
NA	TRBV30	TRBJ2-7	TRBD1	CAWRGQESSYEQYF	TGTGCCTGGAGGGGACAGGAGAGCTCCTACGAGCAGTACTTC
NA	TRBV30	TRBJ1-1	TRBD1	CAWSLQGPEAFF	TGTGCCTGGAGCCTACAGGGGCCTGAAGCTTTCTTT
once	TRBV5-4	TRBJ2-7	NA	CASSLYESSYEQYF	TGTGCCAGCAGCTTGTACGAGAGCTCCTACGAGCAGTACTTC